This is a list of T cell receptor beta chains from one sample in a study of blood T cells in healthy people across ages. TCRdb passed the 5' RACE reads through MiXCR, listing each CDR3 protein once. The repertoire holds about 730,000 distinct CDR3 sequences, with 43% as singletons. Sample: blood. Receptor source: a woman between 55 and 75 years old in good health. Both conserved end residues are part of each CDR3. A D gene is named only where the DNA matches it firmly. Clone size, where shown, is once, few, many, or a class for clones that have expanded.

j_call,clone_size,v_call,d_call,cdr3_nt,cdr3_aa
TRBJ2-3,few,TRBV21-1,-,TGTGCCAGCAGCAAATCACGCACTCCTAGCACAGATACGCAGTATTTT,CASSKSRTPSTDTQYF
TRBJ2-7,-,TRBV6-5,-,TGTGCCAGCAGTAGTACAGGAGTAGACTACGAGCAGTACTTC,CASSSTGVDYEQYF
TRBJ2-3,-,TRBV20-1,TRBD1,TGCAGTGCTAGCCCGCGGGGACAGGGCAGCACAGATACGCAGTATTTT,CSASPRGQGSTDTQYF
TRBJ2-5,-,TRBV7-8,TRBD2,TGTGCCAGCAGCAACACTAGCGGGGCGCTCCAAGAGACCCAGTACTTC,CASSNTSGALQETQYF
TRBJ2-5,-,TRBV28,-,TGTGCCAGCAGGTCTACAGGGGAGGGAGAGACCCAGTACTTC,CASRSTGEGETQYF
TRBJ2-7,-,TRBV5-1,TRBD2,TGCGCCAGCAGCTTGGGTGCTTCGGCGGGAGTGCGCGAGCAGTACTTC,CASSLGASAGVREQYF
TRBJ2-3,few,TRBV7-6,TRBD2,TGTGCCAGCAGCGAAGGGACTAGCGGGAGTGGGGATACGCAGTATTTT,CASSEGTSGSGDTQYF
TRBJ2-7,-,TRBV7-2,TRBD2,TGTGCCAGCAGCTCCGCGGGAGGGTTCTCCTACGAGCAGTACTTC,CASSSAGGFSYEQYF
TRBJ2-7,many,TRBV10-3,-,TGTGCCATTACAGCAGACTACGAGCAGTACTTC,CAITADYEQYF
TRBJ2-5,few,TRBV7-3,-,TGTGCCAGCAGCCCCCGACACCTGCAAGAGACCCAGTACTTC,CASSPRHLQETQYF
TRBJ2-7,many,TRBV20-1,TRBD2,TGCAGTGCCTCCCTAGCGGGAGTTTCCTACGAGCAGTACTTC,CSASLAGVSYEQYF
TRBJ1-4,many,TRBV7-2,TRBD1,TGTGCCAGCAGCTTGCAGGGGGATACTAATGAAAAACTGTTTTTT,CASSLQGDTNEKLFF
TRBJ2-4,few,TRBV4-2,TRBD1,TGTGCCAGCAGCCAAGGGCCCTTCTCCGGGACAGGGGTGGGGGAGCAGTACTTC,CASSQGPFSGTGVGEQYF
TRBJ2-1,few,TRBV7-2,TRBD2,TGTGCCAGCAGCTTTGGACTAGCGGGAGGAAGTGAGCAGTTCTTC,CASSFGLAGGSEQFF
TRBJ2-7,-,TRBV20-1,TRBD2,TGCAGTGTTCGTGGCGGGGGGGCCATCGAGCAGTACTTC,CSVRGGGAIEQYF
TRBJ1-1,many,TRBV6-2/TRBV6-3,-,TGTGCCAGCAGTTTCGACACTGAAGCTTTCTTT,CASSFDTEAFF
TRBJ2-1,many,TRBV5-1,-,TGTGCCAGCAGCTTAGGGACGGGCTACAATGAGCAGTTCTTC,CASSLGTGYNEQFF
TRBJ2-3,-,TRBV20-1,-,TGCAGTGCTAGAGAACCCGATACGCAGTATTTT,CSAREPDTQYF
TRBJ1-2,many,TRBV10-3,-,TGTGCCATCAGTGAGAAGGGGAACGGCTACACCTTC,CAISEKGNGYTF
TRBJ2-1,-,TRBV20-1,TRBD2,TGCAGTGCTAGAGCGGGGGGTTGGAATGAGCAGTTCTTC,CSARAGGWNEQFF
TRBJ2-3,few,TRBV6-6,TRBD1,TGTGCCAGCAGCCCTCGCCAAGGGACAGGAACCACAGATACGCAGTATTTT,CASSPRQGTGTTDTQYF
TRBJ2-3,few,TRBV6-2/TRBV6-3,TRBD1,TGTGCCAGCAGTAAGGGACAGTGGGCTTCCGATACGCAGTATTTT,CASSKGQWASDTQYF
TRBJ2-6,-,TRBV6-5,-,TGTGCCAGCAGTTATTGGGACTCTGGGGCCAACGTCCTGACTTTC,CASSYWDSGANVLTF